This T cell receptor (beta chain) was identified during a study of breast tumors, draining lymph nodes, adjacent tissues. Study results and limitations: Compared with basal-like, luminal-like tumors shared significantly more repertoire with nontumor tissue. That most tumor T cells come from lymph nodes remained unproven. Tumor TCR diversity was below lymph nodes but above nontumor tissue. Most tumor T cells seemingly derive from lymph node, then expand in tumor.

Breast cancer patients provided tissue from their axillary draining lymph nodes. TCRdb itself ran the multiplex PCR reads through MiXCR, one entry per CDR3 protein. In the table there are over 130,000 distinct CDR3 sequences, 30% to 35% of which are singletons. Germline CDR1 reads ENHRY; CDR2 reads SYGVKD. V lost 8 bases and J lost 5; bases outside the gene matches: 14. The CDR3 contains 16 residues. As to this clonotype: Its target is not known.

This clonotype was obtained from a female donor with breast cancer. Some clones in this sample may be carry-over from other donors' samples. The chain couples TRBV10-3 to TRBJ1-4, with 7 bases identical to TRBD1. Sequencing was done on a sample of axillary lymph node tissue. CDR3: CAIQSSRDRSNEKLFF. As DNA, the CDR3 is TGTGCCATCCAGAGTAGCAGGGACAGATCAAATGAAAAACTGTTTTTT.